This T cell receptor beta chain was sequenced for a study of cytomegalovirus exposure and HLA in healthy donors. Whole-study findings and limits: Later analysis demonstrated an association between a missense DCLRE1C variant and TCR beta V- and J-gene trimming.

The study ran its PCR with 60 Vbeta and 13 Jbeta primers. Sequenced by immunoSEQ multiplex PCR; TCRdb stores in-frame clones only, minus some. The table records 150,000 to 200,000 clones, approximately 71% of them present only once. The germline CDR1 and CDR2 sequences are MNHEY and SMNVEV (reference sequence). This CDR3 spans 13 amino acids. V was trimmed by 0 bases and J by 6 bases, leaving 8 bases between them. This clone was picked up one time. Its antigen is as yet unknown. Sequencing was performed on PBMCs. This sequence originates from a woman under 30 in good health and CMV-seropositive. V usage is TRBV27 and J usage is TRBJ1-2; D is undetermined. The CDR3 region has the DNA TGTGCCAGCAGTTTATCGAGGTTGGATGGCTACACCTTC. Residues: CASSLSRLDGYTF.